The clone carrying this T cell receptor beta chain was counted a few times. This entry is derived from a study of CD8+ T cells in alopecia areata. After isolation, RNA underwent reverse transcription to generate cDNA as the sequencing template. Produced via immunoSEQ multiplex PCR; TCRdb's table is partial and in-frame only. The sample lists about 110,000 clones; around three fifths were seen once. V was pared by 3 bases and J by 6 bases, with 8 bases between. The germline CDR1 and CDR2 sequences are GTSNPN and SVGIG (reference sequence). The CDR3 extends over 11 amino acids. Stated treatment: oral pan-JAK inhibitor, 5-10 mg twice daily. A FACSAria was used to sort CD4+ and CD8+ T cells. These cells came from PBMCs.

This chain links TRBV30 with TRBJ1-1; D is uncertain. Here the sequenced sample was CD8+ T cells sorted from blood, taken at week 24, from a patient treated with tofacitinib. This sequence was found in a human donor with alopecia areata. Here the CDR3 DNA reads TGTGCCTGGAGCCCCGACCCTGAAGCTTTCTTT. As protein: CAWSPDPEAFF.